The present T cell receptor beta chain was sequenced within a study of blood T cells in healthy people across ages. For every donor, a draw yielded 9.5 to 10 milliliters of peripheral blood. The use of a sample-barcoded 5' primer and a J-beta primer mix characterized a second PCR of about 7 to 12 cycles. A single record per CDR3 protein comes from TCRdb applying MiXCR to the 5' RACE reads. The sample holds some 1.8 million distinct CDR3 sequences, around 40% seen once. This CDR3 is 14 amino acids long. V was shortened by 6 bases and J by 8 bases, with 19 bases between the two germline ends. From germline, CDR1 is MDHEN and CDR2 SYDVKM.

The sequenced sample consisted of blood. The chain joins TRBV28 to TRBJ1-2, with D possibly matching TRBD1 (6 bases). The source of this sequence is a human donor in good health. As DNA, the CDR3 is TGTGCCAGCAGCCCAAGACAGGCCCACCGGGGCTACACCTTC. Translation gives CASSPRQAHRGYTF.